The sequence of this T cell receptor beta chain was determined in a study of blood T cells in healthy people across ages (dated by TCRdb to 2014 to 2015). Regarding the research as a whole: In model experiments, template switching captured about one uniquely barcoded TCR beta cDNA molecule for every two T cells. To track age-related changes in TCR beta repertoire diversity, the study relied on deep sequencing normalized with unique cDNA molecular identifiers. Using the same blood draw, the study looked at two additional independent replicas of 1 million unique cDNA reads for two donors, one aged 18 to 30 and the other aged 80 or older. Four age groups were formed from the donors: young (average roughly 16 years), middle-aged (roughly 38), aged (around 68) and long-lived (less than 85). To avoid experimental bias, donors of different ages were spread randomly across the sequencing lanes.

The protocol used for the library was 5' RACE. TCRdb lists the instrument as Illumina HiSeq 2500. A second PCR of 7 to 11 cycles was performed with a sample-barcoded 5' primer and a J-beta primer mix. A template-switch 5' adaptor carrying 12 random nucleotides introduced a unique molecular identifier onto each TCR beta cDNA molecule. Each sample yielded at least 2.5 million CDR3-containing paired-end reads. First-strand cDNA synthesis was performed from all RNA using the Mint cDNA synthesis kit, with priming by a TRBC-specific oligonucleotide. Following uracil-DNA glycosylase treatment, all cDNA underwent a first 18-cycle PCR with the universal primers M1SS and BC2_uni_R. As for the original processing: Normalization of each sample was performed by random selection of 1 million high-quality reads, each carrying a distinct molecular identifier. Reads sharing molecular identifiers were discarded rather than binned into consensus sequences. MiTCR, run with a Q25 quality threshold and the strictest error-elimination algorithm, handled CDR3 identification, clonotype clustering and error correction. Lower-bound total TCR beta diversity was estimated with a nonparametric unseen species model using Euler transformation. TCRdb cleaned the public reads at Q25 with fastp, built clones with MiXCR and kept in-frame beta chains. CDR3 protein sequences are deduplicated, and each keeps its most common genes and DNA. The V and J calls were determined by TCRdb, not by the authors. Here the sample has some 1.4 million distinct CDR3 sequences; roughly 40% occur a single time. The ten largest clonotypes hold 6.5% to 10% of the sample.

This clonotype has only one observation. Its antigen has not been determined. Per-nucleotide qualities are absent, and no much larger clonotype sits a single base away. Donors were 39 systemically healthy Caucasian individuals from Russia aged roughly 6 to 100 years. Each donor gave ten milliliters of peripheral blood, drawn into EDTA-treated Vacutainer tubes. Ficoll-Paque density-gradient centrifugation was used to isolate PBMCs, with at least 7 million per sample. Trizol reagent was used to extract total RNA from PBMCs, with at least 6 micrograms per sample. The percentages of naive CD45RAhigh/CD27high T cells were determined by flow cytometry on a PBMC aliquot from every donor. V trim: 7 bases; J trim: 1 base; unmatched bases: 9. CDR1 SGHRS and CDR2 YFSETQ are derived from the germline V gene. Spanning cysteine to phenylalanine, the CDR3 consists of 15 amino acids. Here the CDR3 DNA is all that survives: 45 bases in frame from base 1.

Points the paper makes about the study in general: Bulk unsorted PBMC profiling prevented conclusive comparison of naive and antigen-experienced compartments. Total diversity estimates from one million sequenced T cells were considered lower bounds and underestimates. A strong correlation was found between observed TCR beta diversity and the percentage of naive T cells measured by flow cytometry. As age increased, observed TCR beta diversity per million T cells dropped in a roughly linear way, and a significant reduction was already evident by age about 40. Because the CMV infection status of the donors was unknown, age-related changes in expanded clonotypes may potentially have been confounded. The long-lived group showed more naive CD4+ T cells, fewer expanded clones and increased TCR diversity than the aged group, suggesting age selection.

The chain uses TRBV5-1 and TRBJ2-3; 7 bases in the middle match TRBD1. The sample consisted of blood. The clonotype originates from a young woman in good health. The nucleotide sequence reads TGCGCCAGCGCTCTCGAGGGGGCGCGCACAGATACGCAGTATTTT. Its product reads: CASALEGARTDTQYF.